These 29 T cell receptor beta chains share one sample of origin, sequenced in a study of Ad26.COV2.S vaccination and SARS-CoV-2 variants. Indicated treatment: around 19 received Ad26.COV2.S at low or high dose, single or two shots; about five received placebo; per-sample allocation not given. Samples analyzed were those drawn on day 63 after the first vaccine or placebo injection. Repertoires were generated with immunoSEQ multiplex PCR, while TCRdb's copy carries only in-frame clones and drops some. In the table there are 400,000 to 450,000 clones, 75% to 95% of which are singletons. Sequences were derived from peripheral blood, sampled in a trial of Ad26.COV2.S vaccine versus placebo. These receptors all come from a person aged 18-65 years who received the Ad26.COV2.S COVID-19 vaccine or a placebo.

This clone was recorded a few times. The V and J genes are TRBV7-8 and TRBJ2-1; TRBD1 matches 8 bases. Trimming cost V 4 bases and J 4 bases; bases outside gene matches: 6. The germline V gene has CDR1 SGHVS and CDR2 FQNEAQ. CDR3 size: 15 residues. CDR3 region: CASSYRTGMYNEQFF. The CDR3 DNA reads TGTGCCAGCAGCTACCGGACAGGGATGTACAATGAGCAGTTCTTC.

J is TRBJ1-1 and V is TRBV4-3, with D unresolved. V was shortened by 0 bases and J by 2 bases, with 10 bases between the two germline ends. Per germline, CDR1 LGHNA and CDR2 YSLEER. The CDR3 runs 15 residues. Here the CDR3 reads CASSQDGRINTEAFF. The CDR3 DNA reads TGCGCCAGCAGCCAAGACGGCCGGATCAACACTGAAGCTTTCTTT.

The V call is TRBV5-6, the J call TRBJ2-5; D is possibly TRBD2 (6 bases). The CDR3 consists of 14 residues. CDR1 SGHDT and CDR2 YYEEEE come from the germline V gene. V was clipped by 1 base and J by 4 bases, with 11 bases between them. In DNA, the CDR3 is TGTGCCAGCAGCTTGTTGCGGGGTAGAGAGACCCAGTACTTC. It codes for CASSLLRGRETQYF.

To note about this clone: Other DNA sequences in this sample translate to the same CDR3. This rearrangement joins TRBV29-1 to TRBJ1-1; no definite D call. Trimming pared 4 bases from V and 1 base from J, leaving 7 bases between. Germline V gene sequence: CDR1 SQVTM, CDR2 ANQGSEA. CDR3 size: 12 residues. CDR3 nucleotides: TGCAGCGTTGCCCCGGGGAACACTGAAGCTTTCTTT. Protein: CSVAPGNTEAFF.

This sequence joins TRBV4-3 and TRBJ1-1, with D uncertain. With 2 bases removed from V and 2 bases from J, the gap between germline ends came to 6 bases. CDR3 length equals 13 residues. From germline, CDR1 is LGHNA and CDR2 YSLEER. This chain's CDR3 is CASSQMSNTEAFF. CDR3 bases: TGCGCCAGCAGCCAAATGAGTAACACTGAAGCTTTCTTT.

This rearrangement joins TRBV4-1 to TRBJ2-1; 10 bases agree with TRBD2. The CDR3 extends over 14 amino acids. CDR1 MGHRA and CDR2 YSYEKL come from the germline V gene. The trim removed 6 bases at V and 6 bases at J, leaving 5 bases unmatched. The CDR3 DNA is TGCGCCAGCAGAGCGGGAGGGCCGATCAATGAGCAGTTCTTC. It yields the protein CASRAGGPINEQFF.

The rearrangement uses TRBV5-5 and TRBJ2-5; D could derive from TRBD1 or TRBD2 (6 bases each). V was clipped by 4 bases and J by 5 bases, with 15 bases between them. The length of the CDR3 is 14 residues. Germline V gene lookup returns CDR1 SGHKS and CDR2 YYEKEE (reference sequence). CDR3 region: CASSQTGARETQYF. The CDR3 DNA reads TGTGCCAGCAGCCAAACGGGGGCGAGGGAGACCCAGTACTTC.

The chain recombines TRBV27 with TRBJ1-5, with D perhaps matching TRBD1 (5 bases). V gave up 1 base and J gave up 4 bases, with 11 bases separating them. The CDR3 contains 15 residues. The germline V gene has CDR1 MNHEY and CDR2 SMNVEV (reference sequence). CDR3 bases: TGTGCCAGCAGTTTATGGGCAGGGAATAATCAGCCCCAGCATTTT. Residues: CASSLWAGNNQPQHF.

V is TRBV7-9 and J is TRBJ1-2; D not resolved. The CDR3 loop spans 16 amino acids. The V end was cut by 4 bases, the J end by 0 bases, with 15 bases between. The germline gives CDR1 SEHNR, CDR2 FQNEAQ (reference sequence). The CDR3 loop is CASSSLMGTTNYGYTF. Here the CDR3 DNA reads TGTGCCAGCAGCTCGCTTATGGGTACCACTAACTATGGCTACACCTTC.

The gene calls are TRBV30 and TRBJ1-2; maybe TRBD1 (6 bases). With 5 bases removed from V and 3 bases from J, the gap between germline ends came to 10 bases. This CDR3 comprises 12 residues. Germline assignment: CDR1 GTSNPN and CDR2 SVGIG (reference sequence). The CDR3 DNA sequence: TGTGCCTGGGCTGGACAGTACTATGGCTACACCTTC. Its translation is CAWAGQYYGYTF.

The rearrangement uses TRBV30 and TRBJ2-1; the D call may be TRBD1 or TRBD2 (6 bases each). CDR3 size: 16 residues. The germline CDR1 and CDR2 sequences are GTSNPN and SVGIG (reference sequence). V was trimmed by 3 bases and J by 0 bases, leaving 15 bases between them. The CDR3 reads CAWSQWGASSYNEQFF. In nucleotides, the CDR3 is TGTGCCTGGAGCCAATGGGGGGCTAGCTCCTACAATGAGCAGTTCTTC.

V usage is TRBV2 and J usage is TRBJ1-2; D is unresolved. The CDR3 sequence is 8 residues long. The V gene's germline CDR1 is SNHLY and CDR2 FYNNEI. The V end was cut by 11 bases, the J end by 10 bases, with 8 bases between. CDR3 DNA: TGTGCCGGAAAGGTCTACACCTTC. Translating it yields CAGKVYTF.

The chain is built from TRBV2 and TRBJ1-3; TRBD1 is a possible D gene (5 bases). The V and J ends lost 8 bases and 7 bases respectively, with 15 bases between them. Germline V gives CDR1 SNHLY, CDR2 FYNNEI. The CDR3 runs to 13 residues. CDR3 loop: CASGGQGGNTIYF. In nucleotides, the CDR3 is TGTGCCAGCGGCGGGCAGGGTGGGAACACCATATATTTT.

V usage is TRBV5-8 and J usage is TRBJ2-1, with 9 bases that match TRBD1. There are 15 residues in the CDR3. Germline V CDR1 and CDR2: SGHTS, YDEGEE. Trimming at V came to 0 bases and at J to 7 bases, leaving 5 bases not matched to a gene. CDR3 amino acids: CASSLGGQGLNEQFF. The CDR3 bases are TGTGCCAGCAGCTTGGGTGGACAGGGGTTGAATGAGCAGTTCTTC.

The chain carries TRBV11-2 and TRBJ2-7; TRBD2 agrees at 9 bases. V shed 7 bases and J 4 bases; nucleotides not matched to a gene: 11. CDR3 length: 15 residues. CDR1 and CDR2 from the germline V gene are SGHAT and FQNNGV. CDR3 residues: CASKVAGGTGYEQYF. The CDR3 DNA reads as TGTGCCAGCAAAGTGGCGGGAGGGACGGGGTACGAGCAGTACTTC.

The chain uses TRBV4-3 and TRBJ1-1; possibly TRBD1 for D (6 bases). The germline V gene encodes CDR1 LGHNA and CDR2 YSLEER. V was shortened by 5 bases and J by 7 bases, with 14 bases between the two germline ends. The CDR3 spans 13 residues. This CDR3 is CASSKQQGSEAFF. The CDR3 region has the DNA TGCGCCAGCAGCAAACAACAGGGCAGTGAAGCTTTCTTT.

The chain employs TRBV5-5 and TRBJ2-2, with D maybe TRBD1 (5 bases). V was clipped by 1 base and J by 6 bases, with 13 bases between them. Germline values: CDR1 SGHKS, CDR2 YYEKEE (reference sequence). The CDR3 runs 15 residues. CDR3 sequence reads: CASSLLQGTAGELFF. The CDR3 DNA reads as TGTGCCAGCAGCTTGCTTCAGGGAACAGCCGGGGAGCTGTTTTTT. The full variable domain, its missing parts supplied by reference TRBV5-5 and TRBJ2-2, is DAGVTQSPTHLIKTRGQQVTLRCSPISGHKSVSWYQQVLGQGPQFIFQYYEKEERGRGNFPDRFSARQFPNYSSELNVNALLLGDSALYLCASSLLQGTAGELFFGEGSRLTVL.

The chain links TRBV2 to TRBJ1-5; D is undetermined. The CDR3 totals 14 residues. Deletions cut 3 bases from V and 0 bases from J, with 6 bases between. Germline CDR1 SNHLY, CDR2 FYNNEI. This chain's CDR3 is CASSDTNSNQPQHF. For the CDR3, the DNA is TGTGCCAGCAGTGACACGAATAGCAATCAGCCCCAGCATTTT.

The gene calls are TRBV14 and TRBJ1-4, with a tentative D call TRBD1 (6 bases). Germline loops: CDR1 SGHDN, CDR2 FVKESK. This CDR3 comprises 14 residues. With 4 bases removed from V and 7 bases from J, the gap between germline ends came to 13 bases. The CDR3 region has the DNA TGTGCCAGCAGCCCGGGACATTTAAGTGAAAAACTGTTTTTT. This gives the protein CASSPGHLSEKLFF.

The chain couples TRBV6-2 or TRBV6-3 to TRBJ2-2, with D unclear. Germline V gene lookup returns CDR1 MNHEY and CDR2 SVGEGT. CDR3 length: 16 residues. Trimming left V 0 bases short and J 4 bases short, with 12 bases between. DNA for the CDR3: TGTGCCAGCAGTTACTCCCCTTGGGGTTCCACCGGGGAGCTGTTTTTT. Encoded protein: CASSYSPWGSTGELFF.

The chain has TRBV27 and TRBJ1-1; TRBD1 matches 8 bases. Germline V gene sequence: CDR1 MNHEY, CDR2 SMNVEV (reference sequence). This CDR3 has 15 residues. J was trimmed by 4 bases and V by 6 bases; bases with no gene match: 10. The CDR3 coding sequence is TGTGCCAGCAGCTTCGACAGGGGTGGGACCACTGAAGCTTTCTTT. It translates to CASSFDRGGTTEAFF.

V usage is TRBV24-1 and J usage is TRBJ2-3; 10 bases align to TRBD1. The V gene's germline CDR1 is KGHDR and CDR2 SFDVKD. CDR3 length equals 17 residues. Losses at the gene ends were 3 bases for V and 5 bases for J; bases not matched to a gene: 10. This CDR3 reads CATSDPRDRGLGDTQYF. In nucleotides, the CDR3 is TGTGCCACCAGTGATCCCCGGGACAGGGGCTTAGGAGATACGCAGTATTTT.

The V call is TRBV15, the J call TRBJ1-3, with 7 bases fitting TRBD1. The CDR3 is 15 residues long. Trimming removed 5 bases from V and 3 bases from J; junction bases left unmatched: 7. Per germline, CDR1 LNHNV and CDR2 YYDKDF (reference sequence). CDR3 sequence: CATSPGQVVGNTIYF. CDR3 coding DNA: TGTGCCACCAGCCCAGGACAGGTCGTTGGAAACACCATATATTTT.

The rearrangement joins TRBV10-3 to TRBJ1-2; D remains unclear. Deletions cut 7 bases from V and 0 bases from J, with 9 bases between. From germline, CDR1 is ENHRY and CDR2 SYGVKD. The CDR3 totals 13 residues. In DNA form, the CDR3 reads TGTGCCATCACCCAGGACCCTAACTATGGCTACACCTTC. This encodes CAITQDPNYGYTF.

This chain connects TRBV3-1 (or the pseudogene TRBV3-2) to TRBJ1-2; a possible D gene is TRBD1 (6 bases). V was trimmed by 1 base and J by 2 bases, leaving 20 bases between them. The CDR3 is made up of 18 amino acids. Per germline, CDR1 LGHDT and CDR2 YNNKEL (reference sequence). CDR3 DNA sequence: TGTGCCAGCAGCCAAGCCGGGCAGGGGTCCGAGAAGAACTATGGCTACACCTTC. As protein: CASSQAGQGSEKNYGYTF.

With respect to this clone: Different DNA sequences within this sample yield the same CDR3. The chain joins TRBV28 to TRBJ2-7, with D unresolved. Trimming took off 3 bases at V and 3 bases at J, with 3 bases between the two ends. Per the germline V gene, CDR1 is MDHEN and CDR2 is SYDVKM. The CDR3 sequence is 11 residues long. The chain's CDR3 is CASSLGYEQYF. The CDR3 bases are TGTGCCAGCAGTTTGGGCTACGAGCAGTACTTC.

The chain combines TRBV2 with TRBJ2-7; 14 bases are a match to TRBD2. This CDR3 region has 20 residues. In germline, CDR1 is SNHLY, CDR2 FYNNEI. V trimming: 2 bases; J trimming: 2 bases; junction bases outside the gene matches: 14. CDR3 nucleotides: TGTGCCAGCAGTGAATGGTCTGGGACTAGCGGGAGAAAAACACCCTACGAGCAGTACTTC. Its translation is CASSEWSGTSGRKTPYEQYF.

The chain carries TRBV4-2 and TRBJ1-3; D uncertain. The germline CDR1 and CDR2 sequences are LGHNA and YNFKEQ. CDR3 length: 16 residues. V was trimmed by 0 bases and J by 5 bases, leaving 14 bases between them. The CDR3 is CASSQELFGGRNTIYF. The CDR3 nucleotides read TGTGCCAGCAGCCAAGAATTATTTGGCGGACGAAACACCATATATTTT.

The gene calls are TRBV29-1 and TRBJ1-2; 7 nucleotides line up with TRBD1. The J segment lost 8 bases and the V segment lost 6 bases, leaving 18 bases of the junction unmatched. Germline-derived CDR1 and CDR2 are SQVTM and ANQGSEA. This CDR3 spans 15 amino acids. Written as DNA, the CDR3 is TGCAGCGTATACACGACCGGGACAGCGTTTCGCGGCTACACCTTC. Its protein product is CSVYTTGTAFRGYTF. Full variable domain (rest looked up from reference TRBV29-1 and TRBJ1-2): SAVISQKPSRDICQRGTSLTIQCQVDSQVTMMFWYRQQPGQSLTLIATANQGSEATYESGFVIDKFPISRPNLTFSTLTVSNMSPEDSSIYLCSVYTTGTAFRGYTFGSGTRLTVV.